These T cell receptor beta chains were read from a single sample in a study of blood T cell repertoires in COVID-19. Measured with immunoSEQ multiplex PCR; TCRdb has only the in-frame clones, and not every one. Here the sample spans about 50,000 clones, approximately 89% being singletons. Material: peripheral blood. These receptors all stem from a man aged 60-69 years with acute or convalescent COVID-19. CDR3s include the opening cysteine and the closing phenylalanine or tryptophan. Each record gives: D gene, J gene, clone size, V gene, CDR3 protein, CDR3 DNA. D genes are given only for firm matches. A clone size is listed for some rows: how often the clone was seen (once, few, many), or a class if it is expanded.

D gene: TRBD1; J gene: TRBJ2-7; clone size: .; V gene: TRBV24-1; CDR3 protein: CATSDARGRQYF; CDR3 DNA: TGTGCCACCAGTGATGCCAGGGGGCGGCAGTACTTC
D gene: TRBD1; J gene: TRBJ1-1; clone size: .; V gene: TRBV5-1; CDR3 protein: CASSLQGGQNTEAFF; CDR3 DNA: TGCGCCAGCAGCTTACAGGGGGGCCAGAACACTGAAGCTTTCTTT
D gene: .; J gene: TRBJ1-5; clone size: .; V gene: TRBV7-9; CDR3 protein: CASRGDLSNQPQHF; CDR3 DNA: TGTGCCAGCCGAGGGGACTTGAGCAATCAGCCCCAGCATTTT
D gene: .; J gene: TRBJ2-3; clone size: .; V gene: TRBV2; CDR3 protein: CASSFTASIGTDTQYF; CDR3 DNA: TGTGCCAGCAGCTTTACAGCTTCTATCGGCACAGATACGCAGTATTTT
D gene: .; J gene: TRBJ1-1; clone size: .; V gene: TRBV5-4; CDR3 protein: CASSWGQNTEAFF; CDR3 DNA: TGTGCCAGCAGCTGGGGGCAGAACACTGAAGCTTTCTTT
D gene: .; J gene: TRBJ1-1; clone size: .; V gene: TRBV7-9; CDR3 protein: CASSAAGLALPF; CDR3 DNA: TGTGCCAGCAGCGCCGCAGGGCTGGCGCTACCTTTT
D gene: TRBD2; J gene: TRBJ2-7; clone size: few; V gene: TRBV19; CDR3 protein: CASSIRLAGGEEQYF; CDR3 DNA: TGTGCCAGTAGTATTAGGCTAGCGGGAGGTGAGGAGCAGTACTTC
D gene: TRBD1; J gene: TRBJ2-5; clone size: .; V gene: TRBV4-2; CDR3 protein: CASSPRQGQETQYF; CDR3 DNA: TGTGCCAGCAGCCCGCGACAGGGACAAGAGACCCAGTACTTC
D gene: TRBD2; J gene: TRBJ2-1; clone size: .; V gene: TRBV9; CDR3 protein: CASSPNPGGLNNEQFF; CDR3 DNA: TGTGCCAGCAGCCCTAACCCGGGAGGGTTGAACAATGAGCAGTTCTTC
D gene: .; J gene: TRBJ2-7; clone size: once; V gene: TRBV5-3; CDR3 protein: CARSSCVAAYEQYF; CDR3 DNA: TGTGCCAGAAGCTCCTGTGTAGCGGCCTACGAGCAGTACTTC
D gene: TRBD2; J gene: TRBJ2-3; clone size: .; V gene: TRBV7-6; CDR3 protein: CASSLKSTGTRDTDTQYF; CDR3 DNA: TGTGCCAGCAGCCTAAAATCTACCGGGACTAGAGACACAGATACGCAGTATTTT
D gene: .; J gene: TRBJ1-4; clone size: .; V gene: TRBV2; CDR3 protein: CASSEAPRTGEKLFF; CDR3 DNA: TGTGCCAGCAGTGAAGCCCCCCGTACCGGTGAAAAACTGTTTTTT
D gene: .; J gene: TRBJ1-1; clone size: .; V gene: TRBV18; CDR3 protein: CASSPFRSGTPLQNTEAFF; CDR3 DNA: TGTGCCAGCTCACCTTTTCGTTCGGGGACTCCCCTCCAGAACACTGAAGCTTTCTTT
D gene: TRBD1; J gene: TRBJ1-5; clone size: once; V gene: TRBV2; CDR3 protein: CASSDRTGRGNQPQHF; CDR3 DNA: TGTGCCAGCAGTGACCGGACTGGCAGGGGGAATCAGCCCCAGCATTTT
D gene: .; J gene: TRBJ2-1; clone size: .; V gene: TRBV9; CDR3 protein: CASSPRREGEQFF; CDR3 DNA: TGTGCCAGCAGCCCGAGGCGGGAAGGTGAGCAGTTCTTC
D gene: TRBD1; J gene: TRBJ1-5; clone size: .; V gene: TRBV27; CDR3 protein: CASSLIPSTGKDQPQHF; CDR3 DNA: TGTGCCAGCAGTTTAATCCCCTCGACAGGGAAGGATCAGCCCCAGCATTTT
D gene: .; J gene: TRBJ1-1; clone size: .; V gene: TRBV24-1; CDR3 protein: CATSDSRGGNTEAFF; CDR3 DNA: TGTGCCACCAGTGATTCTCGCGGTGGCAACACTGAAGCTTTCTTT
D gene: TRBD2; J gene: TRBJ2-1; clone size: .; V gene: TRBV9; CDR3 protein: CASSHGRGPYNEQFF; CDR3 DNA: TGTGCCAGCAGCCATGGGAGGGGCCCCTACAATGAGCAGTTCTTC
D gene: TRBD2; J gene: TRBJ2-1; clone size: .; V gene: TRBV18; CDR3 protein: CASSPLAGGYNEQFF; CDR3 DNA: TGTGCCAGCTCACCATTAGCGGGAGGGTACAATGAGCAGTTCTTC
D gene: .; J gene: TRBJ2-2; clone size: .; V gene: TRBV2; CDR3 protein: CASNRRVGTGELFF; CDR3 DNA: TGTGCCAGCAATCGGCGGGTGGGGACCGGGGAGCTGTTTTTT
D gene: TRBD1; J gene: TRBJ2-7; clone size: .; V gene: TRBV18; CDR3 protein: CASSTIPRDSQAPQYF; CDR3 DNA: TGTGCCAGCTCCACCATCCCACGGGACAGCCAGGCTCCGCAGTACTTC
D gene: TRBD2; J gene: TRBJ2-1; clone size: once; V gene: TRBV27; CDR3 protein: CASSPTSVTNAQFF; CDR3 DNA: TGTGCCAGCAGCCCTACTAGCGTAACCAATGCGCAGTTCTTC
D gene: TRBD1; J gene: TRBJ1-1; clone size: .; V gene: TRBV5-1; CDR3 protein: CASSSGQGNTEAFF; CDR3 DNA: TGCGCCAGCAGCTCTGGACAGGGGAACACTGAAGCTTTCTTT
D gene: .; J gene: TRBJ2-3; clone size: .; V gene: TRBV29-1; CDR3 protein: CSVEDGGIHTQYF; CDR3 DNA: TGCAGCGTTGAAGACGGCGGGATCCATACGCAGTATTTT
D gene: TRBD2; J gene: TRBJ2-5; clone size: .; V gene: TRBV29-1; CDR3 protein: CSVGLAARRETQHF; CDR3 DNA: TGCAGCGTGGGACTAGCGGCTAGGCGAGAGACCCAGCACTTC
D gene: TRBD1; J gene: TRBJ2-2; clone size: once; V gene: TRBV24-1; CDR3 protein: CATSDPGQQNTGELFF; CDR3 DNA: TGTGCCACCAGTGATCCGGGACAGCAGAACACCGGGGAGCTGTTTTTT
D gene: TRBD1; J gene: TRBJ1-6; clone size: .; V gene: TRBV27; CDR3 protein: CASSFWDRNSPLHF; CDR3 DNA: TGTGCCAGCAGTTTCTGGGACAGAAATTCACCCCTCCACTTT
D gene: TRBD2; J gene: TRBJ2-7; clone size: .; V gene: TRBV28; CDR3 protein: CASTYGGTQAYEQYF; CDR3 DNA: TGTGCCAGCACTTACGGGGGGACCCAGGCCTACGAGCAGTACTTC
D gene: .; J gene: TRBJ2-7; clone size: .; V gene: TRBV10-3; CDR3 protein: CAISVPTGNYEQYF; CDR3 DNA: TGTGCCATCAGTGTGCCTACAGGGAACTACGAGCAGTACTTC
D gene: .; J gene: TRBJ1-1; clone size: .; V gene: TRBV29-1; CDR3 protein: CSVAPGRNTEAFF; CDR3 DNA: TGCAGCGTAGCCCCTGGGCGGAACACTGAAGCTTTCTTT
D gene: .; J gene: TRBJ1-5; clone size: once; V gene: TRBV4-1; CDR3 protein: CASSQGGGYLGQPQHF; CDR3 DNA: TGCGCCAGCAGCCAAGGGGGGGGGTACCTAGGGCAGCCCCAGCATTTT
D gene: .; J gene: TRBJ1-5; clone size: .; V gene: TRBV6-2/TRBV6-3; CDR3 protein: CASSWPGNQPQHF; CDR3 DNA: TGTGCCAGCAGTTGGCCAGGCAATCAGCCCCAGCATTTT
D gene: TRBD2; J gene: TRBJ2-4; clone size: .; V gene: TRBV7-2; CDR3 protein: CASSPGTSGRGIQYF; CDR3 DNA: TGTGCCAGCAGCCCCGGGACTAGCGGGAGGGGCATTCAGTACTTC
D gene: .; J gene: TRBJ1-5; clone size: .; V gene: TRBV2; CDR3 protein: CASIGETNQPQHF; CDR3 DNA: TGTGCCAGCATAGGAGAGACCAATCAGCCCCAGCATTTT
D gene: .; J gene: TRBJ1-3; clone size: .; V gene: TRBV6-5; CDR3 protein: CASSSYGGSGNTIYF; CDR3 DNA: TGTGCCAGCAGCAGCTACGGGGGCTCTGGAAACACCATATATTTT
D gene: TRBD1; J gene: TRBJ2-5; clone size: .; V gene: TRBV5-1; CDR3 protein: CASRETGGAKTQYF; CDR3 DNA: TGCGCCAGCAGGGAGACAGGGGGCGCGAAGACCCAGTACTTC
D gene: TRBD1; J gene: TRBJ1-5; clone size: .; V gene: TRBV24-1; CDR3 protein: CATSDPGTGNQPQHF; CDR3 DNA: TGTGCCACCAGTGACCCTGGGACAGGCAATCAGCCCCAGCATTTT
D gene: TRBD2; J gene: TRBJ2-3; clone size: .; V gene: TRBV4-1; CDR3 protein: CASSRKGLAGTDTQYF; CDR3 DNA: TGCGCCAGCAGCCGGAAGGGACTAGCGGGCACAGATACGCAGTATTTT
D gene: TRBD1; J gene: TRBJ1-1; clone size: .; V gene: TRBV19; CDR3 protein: CASSPSGQGFNGAFF; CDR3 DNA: TGTGCCAGTAGTCCCTCCGGACAGGGCTTTAATGGAGCTTTCTTT
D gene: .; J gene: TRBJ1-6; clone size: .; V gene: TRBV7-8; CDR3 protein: CASNSHSSYNSPLHF; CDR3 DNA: TGTGCCAGCAACTCCCACAGCTCCTATAATTCACCCCTCCACTTT
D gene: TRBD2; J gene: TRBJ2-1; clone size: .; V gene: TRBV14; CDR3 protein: CASSRHLAGARQEQFF; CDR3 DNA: TGTGCCAGCAGCCGGCACCTAGCGGGAGCCCGGCAGGAGCAGTTCTTC
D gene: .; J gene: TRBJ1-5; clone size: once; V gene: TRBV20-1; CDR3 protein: CSASSAGQNQPQHF; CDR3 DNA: TGCAGTGCTAGTTCGGCAGGGCAAAATCAGCCCCAGCATTTT
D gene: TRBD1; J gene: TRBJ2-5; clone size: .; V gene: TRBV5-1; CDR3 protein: CASSWNQGEETQYF; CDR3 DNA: TGCGCCAGCAGCTGGAATCAGGGGGAAGAGACCCAGTACTTC
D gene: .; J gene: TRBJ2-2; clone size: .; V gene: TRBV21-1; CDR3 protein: CASSIYSGTSLSNTGELFF; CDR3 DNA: TGTGCCAGCAGCATCTATTCCGGGACTAGCTTATCGAACACCGGGGAGCTGTTTTTT
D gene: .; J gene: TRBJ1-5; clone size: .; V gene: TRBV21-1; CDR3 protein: CASSSGGDTYSNQPQHF; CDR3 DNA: TGTGCCAGCAGCTCCGGGGGGGACACCTATAGCAATCAGCCCCAGCATTTT
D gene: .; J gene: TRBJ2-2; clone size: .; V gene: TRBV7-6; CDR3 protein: CASSSKPGELFF; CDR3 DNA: TGTGCCAGCAGCTCCAAGCCCGGGGAGCTGTTTTTT
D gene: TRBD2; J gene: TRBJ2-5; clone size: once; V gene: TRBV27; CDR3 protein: CASSDSGTIYQETQYF; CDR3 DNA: TGTGCCAGCAGTGACTCCGGGACTATTTATCAAGAGACCCAGTACTTC
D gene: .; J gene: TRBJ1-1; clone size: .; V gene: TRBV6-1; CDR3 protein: CASSESTVNTEAFF; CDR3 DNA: TGTGCCAGCAGTGAATCGACTGTGAACACTGAAGCTTTCTTT
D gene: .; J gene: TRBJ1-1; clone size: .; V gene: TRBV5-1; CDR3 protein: CASSLEGFGGTEAFF; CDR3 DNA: TGCGCCAGCAGCTTGGAAGGGTTCGGGGGAACTGAAGCTTTCTTT
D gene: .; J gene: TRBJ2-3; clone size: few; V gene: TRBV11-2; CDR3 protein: CASSFSGTDTQYF; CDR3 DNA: TGTGCCAGCAGCTTTAGCGGCACAGATACGCAGTATTTT
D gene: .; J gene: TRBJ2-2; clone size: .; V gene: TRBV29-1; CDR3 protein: CSVGGHTGELFF; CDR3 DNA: TGCAGCGTTGGTGGCCACACCGGGGAGCTGTTTTTT
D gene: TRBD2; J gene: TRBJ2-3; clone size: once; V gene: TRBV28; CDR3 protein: CASIIAGGINTDTQYF; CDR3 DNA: TGTGCCAGTATAATAGCGGGGGGAATTAACACAGATACGCAGTATTTT
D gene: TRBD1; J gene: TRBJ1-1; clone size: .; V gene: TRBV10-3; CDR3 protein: CAITGTGSEAFF; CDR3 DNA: TGTGCCATCACCGGGACAGGATCTGAAGCTTTCTTT
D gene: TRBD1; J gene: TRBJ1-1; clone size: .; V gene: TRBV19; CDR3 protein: CASRGQGITEAFF; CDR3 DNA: TGTGCCAGCCGGGGACAGGGCATCACTGAAGCTTTCTTT
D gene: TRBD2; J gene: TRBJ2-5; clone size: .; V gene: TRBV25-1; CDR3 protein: CASSEGTSVAGGETQYF; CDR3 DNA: TGTGCCAGCAGTGAAGGGACTAGTGTAGCGGGAGGGGAGACCCAGTACTTC